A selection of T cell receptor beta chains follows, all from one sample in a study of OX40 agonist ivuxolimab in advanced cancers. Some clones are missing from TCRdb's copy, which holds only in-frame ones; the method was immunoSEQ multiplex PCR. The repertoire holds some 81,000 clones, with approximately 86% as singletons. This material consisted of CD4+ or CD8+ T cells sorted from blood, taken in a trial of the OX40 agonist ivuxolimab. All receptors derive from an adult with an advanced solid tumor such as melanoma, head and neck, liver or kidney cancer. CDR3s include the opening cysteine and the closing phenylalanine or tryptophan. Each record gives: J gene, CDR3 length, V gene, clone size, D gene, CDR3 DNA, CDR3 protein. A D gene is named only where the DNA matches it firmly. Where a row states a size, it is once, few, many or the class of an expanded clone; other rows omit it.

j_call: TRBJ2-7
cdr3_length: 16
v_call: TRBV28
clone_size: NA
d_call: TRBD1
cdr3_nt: TGTGCCAGCACCCCGGTTTCAGGACAGGGGCACTACGAGCAGTACTTC
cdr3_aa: CASTPVSGQGHYEQYF

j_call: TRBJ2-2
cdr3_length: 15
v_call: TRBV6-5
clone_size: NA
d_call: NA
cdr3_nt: TGTGCCAGCAGTTCCGAACCCGCGCGCCCCGGGGAGCTGTTTTTT
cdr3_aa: CASSSEPARPGELFF

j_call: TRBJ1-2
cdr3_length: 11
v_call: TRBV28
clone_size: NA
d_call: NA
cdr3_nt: TGTGCCGAGGGGGGAATCTATGGCTACACCTTC
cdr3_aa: CAEGGIYGYTF

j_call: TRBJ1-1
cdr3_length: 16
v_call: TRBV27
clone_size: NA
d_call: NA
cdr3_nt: TGTGCCAGCAGTTTCCAAGGACGGGGGCTGAACACTGAAGCTTTCTTT
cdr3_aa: CASSFQGRGLNTEAFF

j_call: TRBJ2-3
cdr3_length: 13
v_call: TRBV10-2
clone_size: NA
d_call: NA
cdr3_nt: TGCGCCAGCGAAAGCAGGAGCACAGATACGCAGTATTTT
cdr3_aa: CASESRSTDTQYF

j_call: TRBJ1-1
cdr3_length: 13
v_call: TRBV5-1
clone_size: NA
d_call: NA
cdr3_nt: TGCGCCAGCAGCTCTGGACGGGACGGTGAAGCTTTCTTT
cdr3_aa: CASSSGRDGEAFF

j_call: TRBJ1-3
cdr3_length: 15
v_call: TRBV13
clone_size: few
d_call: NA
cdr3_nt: TGTGCCAGCAGCTTAAACCAAGCTTTGGGAAACACCATATATTTT
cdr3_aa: CASSLNQALGNTIYF

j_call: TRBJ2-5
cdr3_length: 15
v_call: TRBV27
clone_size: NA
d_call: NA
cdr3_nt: TGTGCCAGTAGACCCTTAGGGCGGACCCAAGAGACCCAGTACTTC
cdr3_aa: CASRPLGRTQETQYF

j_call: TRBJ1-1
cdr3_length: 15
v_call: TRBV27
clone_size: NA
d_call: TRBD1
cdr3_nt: TGTGCCAGCCGACAGGGGGCGAGGATGAACACTGAAGCTTTCTTT
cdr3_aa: CASRQGARMNTEAFF

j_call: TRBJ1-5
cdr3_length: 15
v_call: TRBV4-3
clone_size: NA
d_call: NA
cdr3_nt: TGCGCCAGCAGCCAAGATCTGGAATTTACTCGTCCCCAGCATTTT
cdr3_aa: CASSQDLEFTRPQHF

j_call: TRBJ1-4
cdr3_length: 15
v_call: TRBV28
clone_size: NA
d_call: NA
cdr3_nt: TGTGCCAGCAGTCCGGGACCGCGTGATAATGAAAAACTGTTTTTT
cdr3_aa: CASSPGPRDNEKLFF

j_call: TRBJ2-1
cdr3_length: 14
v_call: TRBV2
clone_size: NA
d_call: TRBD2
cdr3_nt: TGTGCCAGCAAATTAGCGGGGGCCACAGATGAGCAGTTCTTC
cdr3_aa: CASKLAGATDEQFF

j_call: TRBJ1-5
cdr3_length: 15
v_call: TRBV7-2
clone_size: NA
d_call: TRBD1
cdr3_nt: TGTGCCAGCAGCTCACAGGGGGCCGGCAATCAGCCCCAGCATTTT
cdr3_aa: CASSSQGAGNQPQHF

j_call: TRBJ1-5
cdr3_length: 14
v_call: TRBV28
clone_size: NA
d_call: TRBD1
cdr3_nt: TGTGCCAGCAGCTCCGACAGGGGGGAACAGCCCCAGCATTTT
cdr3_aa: CASSSDRGEQPQHF

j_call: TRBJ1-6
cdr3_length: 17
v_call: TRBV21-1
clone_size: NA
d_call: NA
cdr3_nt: TGTGCCAGCAGCGCGTTACAGGGAATCACCTATAATTCACCCCTCCACTTT
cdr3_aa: CASSALQGITYNSPLHF

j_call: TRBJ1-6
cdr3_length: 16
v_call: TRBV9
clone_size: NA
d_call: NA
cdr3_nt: TGTGCCAGCAGCGTCGGCGGGGAGTCCTATAATTCACCCCTCCACTTT
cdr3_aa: CASSVGGESYNSPLHF

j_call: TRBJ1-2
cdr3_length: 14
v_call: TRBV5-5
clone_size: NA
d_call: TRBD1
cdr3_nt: TGTGCCAGCAGCCGACAGGGCGCTGACTATGGCTACACCTTC
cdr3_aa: CASSRQGADYGYTF

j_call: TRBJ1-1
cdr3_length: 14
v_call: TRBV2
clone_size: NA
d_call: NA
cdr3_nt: TGTGCCAGCAGGGAAACCAAGGGGGGCACTGAAGCTTTCTTT
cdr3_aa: CASRETKGGTEAFF

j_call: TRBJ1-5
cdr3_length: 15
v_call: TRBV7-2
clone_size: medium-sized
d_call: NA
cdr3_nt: TGTGCCAGCAGCTTAGAACGCGGACTGCATCAACCCCAGCATTTT
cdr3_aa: CASSLERGLHQPQHF

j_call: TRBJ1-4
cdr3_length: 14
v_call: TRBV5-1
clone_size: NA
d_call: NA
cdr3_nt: TGCGCCAGCAGCTTGGGGGGGTTAGGTGAAAAACTGTTTTTT
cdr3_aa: CASSLGGLGEKLFF

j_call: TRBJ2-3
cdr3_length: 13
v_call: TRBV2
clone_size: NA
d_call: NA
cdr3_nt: TGTGCCAGCAATCCTTATAAAACAGATACGCAGTATTTT
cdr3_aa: CASNPYKTDTQYF

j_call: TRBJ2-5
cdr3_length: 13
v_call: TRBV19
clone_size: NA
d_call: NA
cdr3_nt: TGTGCCAGTAGTGGGCCAGGACAAGAGACCCAGTACTTC
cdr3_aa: CASSGPGQETQYF

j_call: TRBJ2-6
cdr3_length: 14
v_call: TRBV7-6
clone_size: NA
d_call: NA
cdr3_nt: TGTGCCAGCAGCTTAGCGCATGGGGCCAACGTCCTGACTTTC
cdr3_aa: CASSLAHGANVLTF